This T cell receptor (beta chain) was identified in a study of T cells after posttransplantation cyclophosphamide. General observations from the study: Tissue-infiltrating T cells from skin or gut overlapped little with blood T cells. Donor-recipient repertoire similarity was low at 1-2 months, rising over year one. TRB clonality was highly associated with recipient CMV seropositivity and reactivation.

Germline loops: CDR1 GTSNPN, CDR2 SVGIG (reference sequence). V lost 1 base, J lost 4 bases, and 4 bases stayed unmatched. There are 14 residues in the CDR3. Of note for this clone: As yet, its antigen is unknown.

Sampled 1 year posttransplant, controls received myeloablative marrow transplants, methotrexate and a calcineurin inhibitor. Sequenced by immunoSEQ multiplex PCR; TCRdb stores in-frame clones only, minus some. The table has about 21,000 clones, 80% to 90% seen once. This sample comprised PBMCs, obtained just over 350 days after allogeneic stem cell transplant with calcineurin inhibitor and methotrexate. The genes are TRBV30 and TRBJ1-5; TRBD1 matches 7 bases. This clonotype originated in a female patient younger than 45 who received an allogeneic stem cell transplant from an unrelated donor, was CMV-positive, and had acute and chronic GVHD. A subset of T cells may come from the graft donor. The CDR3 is CAWSDRGLNQPQHF. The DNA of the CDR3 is TGTGCCTGGAGTGACAGGGGCCTAAATCAGCCCCAGCATTTT.